This TCR beta chain appears in the sequencing data of a study of control samples from healthy donors and cancer patients. The V segment lost 4 bases and the J segment 5 bases; nucleotides outside the gene matches: 5. Per the germline V gene, CDR1 is SGDLS and CDR2 is YYNGEE. The CDR3 contains 13 residues. The repertoire was sequenced with immunoSEQ multiplex PCR; TCRdb's copy has only in-frame clones and lacks some. Among around 100,000 clones listed, approximately 90% were seen once. This TCR was sampled from a man in his sixties with lung cancer. Sequenced sample: PBMCs. V usage is TRBV9 and J usage is TRBJ1-1; 7 nucleotides match TRBD1. This CDR3 is CASSPTGFTEAFF. CDR3 nucleotides: TGTGCCAGCAGCCCGACAGGGTTTACTGAAGCTTTCTTT.